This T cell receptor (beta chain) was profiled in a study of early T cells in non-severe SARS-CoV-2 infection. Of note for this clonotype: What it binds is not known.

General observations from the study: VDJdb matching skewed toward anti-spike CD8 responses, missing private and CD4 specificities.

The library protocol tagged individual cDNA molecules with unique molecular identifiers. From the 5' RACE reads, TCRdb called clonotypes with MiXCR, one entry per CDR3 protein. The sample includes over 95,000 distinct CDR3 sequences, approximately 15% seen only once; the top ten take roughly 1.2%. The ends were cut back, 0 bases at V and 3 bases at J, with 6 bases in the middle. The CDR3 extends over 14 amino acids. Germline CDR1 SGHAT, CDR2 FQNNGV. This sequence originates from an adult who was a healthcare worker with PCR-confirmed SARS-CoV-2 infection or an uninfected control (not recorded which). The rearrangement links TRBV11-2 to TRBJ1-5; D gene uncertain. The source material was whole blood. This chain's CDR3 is CASSLDGANQPQHF. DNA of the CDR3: TGTGCCAGCAGCTTAGATGGTGCCAATCAGCCCCAGCATTTT.